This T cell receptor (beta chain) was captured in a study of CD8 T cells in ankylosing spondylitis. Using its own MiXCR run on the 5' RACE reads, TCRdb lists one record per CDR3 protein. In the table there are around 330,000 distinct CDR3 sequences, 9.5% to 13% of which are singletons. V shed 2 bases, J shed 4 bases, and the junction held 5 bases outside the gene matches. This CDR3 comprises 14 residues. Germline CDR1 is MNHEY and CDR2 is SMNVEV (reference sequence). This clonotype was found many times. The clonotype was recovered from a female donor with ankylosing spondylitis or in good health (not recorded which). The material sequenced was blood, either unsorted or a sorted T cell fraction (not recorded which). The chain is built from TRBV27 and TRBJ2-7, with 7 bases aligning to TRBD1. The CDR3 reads CASSLPGQEYEQYF. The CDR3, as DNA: TGTGCCAGCAGTTTACCCGGACAGGAATACGAGCAGTACTTC.